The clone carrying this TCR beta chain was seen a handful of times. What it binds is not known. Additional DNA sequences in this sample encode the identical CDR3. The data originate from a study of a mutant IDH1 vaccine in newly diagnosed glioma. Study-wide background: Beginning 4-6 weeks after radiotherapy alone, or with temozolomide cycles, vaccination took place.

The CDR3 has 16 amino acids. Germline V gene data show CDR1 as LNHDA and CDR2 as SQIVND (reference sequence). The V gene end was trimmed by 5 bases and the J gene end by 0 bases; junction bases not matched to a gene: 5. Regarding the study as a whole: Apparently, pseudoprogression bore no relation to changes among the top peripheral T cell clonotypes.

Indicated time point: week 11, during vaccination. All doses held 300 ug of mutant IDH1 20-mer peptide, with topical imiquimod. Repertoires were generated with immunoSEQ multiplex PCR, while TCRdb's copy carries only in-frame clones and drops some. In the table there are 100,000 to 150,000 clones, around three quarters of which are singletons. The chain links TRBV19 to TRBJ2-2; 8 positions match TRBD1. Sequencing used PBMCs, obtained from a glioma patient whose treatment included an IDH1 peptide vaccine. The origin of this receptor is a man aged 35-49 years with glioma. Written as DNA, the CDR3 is TGTGCCAGTAGTCTCCGGACAGGGCCGAACACCGGGGAGCTGTTTTTT. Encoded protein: CASSLRTGPNTGELFF. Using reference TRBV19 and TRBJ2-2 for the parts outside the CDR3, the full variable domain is DGGITQSPKYLFRKEGQNVTLSCEQNLNHDAMYWYRQDPGQGLRLIYYSQIVNDFQKGDIAEGYSVSREKKESFPLTVTSAQKNPTAFYLCASSLRTGPNTGELFFGEGSRLTVL.